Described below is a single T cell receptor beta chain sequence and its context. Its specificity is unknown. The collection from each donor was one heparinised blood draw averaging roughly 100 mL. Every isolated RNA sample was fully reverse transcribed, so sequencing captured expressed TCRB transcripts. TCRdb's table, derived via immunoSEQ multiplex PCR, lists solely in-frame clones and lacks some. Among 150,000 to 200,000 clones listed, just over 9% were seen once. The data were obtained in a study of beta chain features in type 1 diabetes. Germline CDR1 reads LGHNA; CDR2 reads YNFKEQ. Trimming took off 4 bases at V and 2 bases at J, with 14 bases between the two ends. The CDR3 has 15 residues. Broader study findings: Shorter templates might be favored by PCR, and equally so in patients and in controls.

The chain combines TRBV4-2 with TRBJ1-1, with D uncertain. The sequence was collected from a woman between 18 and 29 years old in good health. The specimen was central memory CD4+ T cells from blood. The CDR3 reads CASSLMPGSNTEAFF. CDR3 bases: TGTGCCAGCAGCCTCATGCCAGGTAGTAACACTGAAGCTTTCTTT.